The clone carrying this TCR beta chain came up a few times. Its target is unknown. Each donor's blood draw was roughly 9.8 milliliters of peripheral blood. Researchers report isolating at least 7 million PBMCs per sample. Each sample provided at least 5.5 micrograms of extracted total RNA. This entry belongs to a study of blood T cells in healthy people across ages. Study findings and constraints: Naive CD4+ cells and diversity were both higher in long-lived donors than in aged donors.

Primed by a sample-barcoded 5' primer and a J-beta primer mix, a second PCR proceeded for 7 to 11 cycles. MiXCR, applied by TCRdb to the 5' RACE reads, yields one record per CDR3 protein. Of 800,000 or so distinct CDR3 sequences detected, about 47% appear once; the ten largest clones hold less than 20%. The germline V and J ends were trimmed by 2 bases and 2 bases, with 13 bases remaining between them. Germline V gene lookup returns CDR1 MNHEY and CDR2 SVGEGT. The CDR3 is made up of 15 amino acids. The sequence derives from a man older than 75 in good health. The sequenced sample consisted of blood. This chain links TRBV6-2 or TRBV6-3 with TRBJ2-7; TRBD2 is a possible D gene (5 bases). CDR3 sequence: CASSYNLGDPYEQYF. CDR3 bases: TGTGCCAGCAGTTACAATCTGGGAGACCCCTACGAGCAGTACTTC.